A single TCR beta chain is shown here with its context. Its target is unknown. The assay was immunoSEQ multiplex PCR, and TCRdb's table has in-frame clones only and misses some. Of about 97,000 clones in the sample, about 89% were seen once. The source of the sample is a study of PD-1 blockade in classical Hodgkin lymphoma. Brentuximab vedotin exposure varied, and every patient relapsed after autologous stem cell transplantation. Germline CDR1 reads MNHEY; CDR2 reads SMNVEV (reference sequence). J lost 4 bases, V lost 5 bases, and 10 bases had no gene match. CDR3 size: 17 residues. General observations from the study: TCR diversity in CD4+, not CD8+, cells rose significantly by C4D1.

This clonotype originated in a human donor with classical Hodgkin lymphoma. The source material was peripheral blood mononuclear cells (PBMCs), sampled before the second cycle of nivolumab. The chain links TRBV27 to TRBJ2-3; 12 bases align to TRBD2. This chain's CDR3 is CASSPTGLAGYPDTQYF. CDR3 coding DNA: TGTGCCAGCAGTCCCACTGGACTAGCGGGGTATCCAGATACGCAGTATTTT.